This T cell receptor (beta chain) was identified during a study of blood T cell repertoires in COVID-19. V lost 2 bases, J lost 0 bases, and 8 bases lay in between. The length of the CDR3 is 14 residues. Germline assignment: CDR1 MDHEN and CDR2 SYDVKM. In the original analysis: Amplifying reference gene primers gave estimates of nucleated cell counts. Assay used: immunoSEQ multiplex PCR; TCRdb lists only in-frame clones, some missing. The DNA gave D and trimming, while V, J and clone size come from that table. The sample includes 300,000 to 400,000 clones, 85% of them seen just once. Those who participated ranged in age from roughly 18 to 90 years and resided in about 24 US areas. Participants were placed into cohorts based on the clinical history they reported. Individuals in the exposed group had encountered a COVID-19 case within 2 weeks preceding study entry.

J is TRBJ2-7 and V is TRBV28, with D possibly being TRBD2 (6 bases). Sequences were obtained from PBMCs or T cells enriched from blood (not recorded which). The TCR originated in a woman between 25 and 40 years old who had been exposed to COVID-19. The CDR3 bases are TGTGCCAGCAGTTTAGGAGGGGACTCCTACGAGCAGTACTTC. Its translation: CASSLGGDSYEQYF.